Below, 28 T cell receptor beta chains from the same sample are listed, as sequenced in a study of OX40 agonist ivuxolimab in advanced cancers. Libraries were prepared by immunoSEQ multiplex PCR; TCRdb keeps only in-frame clonotypes and omits some of them. The data show approximately 82,000 clones, roughly 85% seen once. The source material was CD4+ or CD8+ T cells sorted from blood, sampled in a trial of the OX40 agonist ivuxolimab. All receptors come from an adult with an advanced solid tumor such as melanoma, head and neck, liver or kidney cancer.

The rearrangement joins TRBV18 to TRBJ1-4; D is undetermined. CDR1 is KGHSH, CDR2 LQKENI, per germline. The CDR3 loop spans 14 amino acids. V was cut by 6 bases and J by 6 bases, with 14 bases left in between. The CDR3 sequence: CASSHFGWDEKLFF. The CDR3 DNA follows: TGTGCCAGCTCGCATTTTGGATGGGATGAAAAACTGTTTTTT.

CDR3 bases: TGTGCCAGCTATTCTATTTTTACGTCAGGGACCAGGGAAAAACTGTTTTTT. Translated: CASYSIFTSGTREKLFF. The chain is built from TRBV27 and TRBJ1-4, with D possibly TRBD1 on 5 matching bases. V shed 8 bases and J shed 8 bases, with 27 bases lying between them. The CDR3 is made up of 17 amino acids. Looked up from germline, CDR1 is MNHEY and CDR2 is SMNVEV (reference sequence). The full variable domain, completed using reference TRBV27 and TRBJ1-4, is EAQVTQNPRYLITVTGKKLTVTCSQNMNHEYMSWYRQDPGLGLRQIYYSMNVEVTDKGDVPEGYKVSRKEKRNFPLILESPSPNQTSLYFCASYSIFTSGTREKLFFGSGTQLSVL.

The chain has TRBV5-5 and TRBJ2-2; 10 positions agree with TRBD2. Looked up from germline, CDR1 is SGHKS and CDR2 is YYEKEE (reference sequence). V lost 1 base to trimming and J lost 4 bases; unmatched junction nucleotides: 7. The CDR3 length is 17 residues. The CDR3 DNA follows: TGTGCCAGCAGCTTGAGGCTAGCGGGAGTAAGCACCGGGGAGCTGTTTTTT. Translated, it gives CASSLRLAGVSTGELFF.

CDR3 DNA: TGTGCCAGCAGGTTGGGACAGGGGTATGAGACCCAGTACTTC. It translates to CASRLGQGYETQYF. The J gene is TRBJ2-5, the V gene TRBV27, with 10 bases aligning to TRBD1. J was trimmed by 5 bases and V by 6 bases; bases with no gene match: 6. This CDR3 comprises 14 residues. The germline gives CDR1 MNHEY, CDR2 SMNVEV (reference sequence).

This clone ranks as medium-sized. J is TRBJ2-7 and V is TRBV19; 7 bases are shared with TRBD2. This CDR3 comprises 14 residues. J lost 5 bases, V lost 3 bases, and 7 bases had no gene match. CDR1 and CDR2 (germline): LNHDA, SQIVND (reference sequence). In nucleotides, the CDR3 is TGTGCCAGTAGTATCGGACTAGGAATTGACGAGCAGTACTTC. Translating it yields CASSIGLGIDEQYF.

Only a few counts were recorded for this clone. The chain links TRBV5-6 to TRBJ2-7, with 7 positions matching TRBD1. The V and J ends lost 4 bases and 5 bases, in that order; junction bases with no gene match: 9. This CDR3 comprises 14 residues. The germline V gene encodes CDR1 SGHDT and CDR2 YYEEEE. CDR3 region: CASSNTGQINEQYF. Written as DNA, the CDR3 is TGTGCCAGCAGCAATACGGGACAGATCAACGAGCAGTACTTC. The whole variable domain, remainder taken from reference TRBV5-6 and TRBJ2-7, is DAGVTQSPTHLIKTRGQQVTLRCSPKSGHDTVSWYQQALGQGPQFIFQYYEEEERQRGNFPDRFSGHQFPNYSSELNVNALLLGDSALYLCASSNTGQINEQYFGPGTRLTVT.

This chain connects TRBV6-1 to TRBJ2-5; 8 positions match TRBD2. Judging by the DNA end, TRBJ2-7 fits better; the J call may be wrong. The germline gives CDR1 MNHNS, CDR2 SASEGT. The CDR3 is 16 amino acids. CDR3 loop: CASSEPGNGRADEQYF. CDR3 nucleotide sequence: TGTGCCAGCAGTGAACCGGGTAACGGGAGGGCCGACGAGCAGTACTTC.

The count of this clone is one. The chain carries TRBV27 and TRBJ1-2, with unresolved D. The CDR3 consists of 14 residues. Germline V CDR1 and CDR2: MNHEY, SMNVEV (reference sequence). V shed 2 bases and J shed 0 bases, with 7 bases lying between them. The CDR3 region has the DNA TGTGCCAGCAGTTTAGCCCCCTCTAACTATGGCTACACCTTC. This gives the protein CASSLAPSNYGYTF.

The rearrangement joins TRBV6-1 to TRBJ1-1; D gene uncertain. The CDR3 loop spans 13 amino acids. V lost 6 bases to trimming and J lost 8 bases, with 16 bases between them. From germline, CDR1 is MNHNS and CDR2 SASEGT. The CDR3 spells CASRLGRWSEAFF. The CDR3 region has the DNA TGTGCCAGCAGGCTGGGTCGGTGGTCGGAAGCTTTCTTT.

The chain couples TRBV10-3 to TRBJ1-2; D is possibly TRBD1 (5 bases). Trimming removed 4 bases from V and 5 bases from J, with 14 bases in between. The germline gives CDR1 ENHRY, CDR2 SYGVKD. The CDR3 covers 14 residues. In DNA, the CDR3 is TGTGCCATCAGTGCAGCGGGGACTGGGTATGGCTACACCTTC. Translated, it gives CAISAAGTGYGYTF.

The chain recombines TRBV6-6 with TRBJ2-6; D gene uncertain. With 3 bases removed from V and 3 bases from J, the gap between germline ends came to 12 bases. The CDR3 contains 16 residues. CDR1 and CDR2 from the germline V gene are MNHNY and SVGAGI (reference sequence). The CDR3 DNA sequence: TGTGCCAGCAGTTATCCGACCGCCCATGGGGCCAACGTCCTGACTTTC. Translating it yields CASSYPTAHGANVLTF.

The chain links TRBV6-1 to TRBJ1-2; D call uncertain. CDR1 and CDR2 from the germline V gene are MNHNS and SASEGT. The CDR3 has 15 amino acids. The V gene lost 4 bases and the J gene lost 4 bases, with 16 bases spanning the gap. This CDR3 is CASSVGIMGSYGYTF. CDR3 DNA sequence: TGTGCCAGCAGTGTCGGGATAATGGGTAGCTATGGCTACACCTTC.

The chain combines TRBV6-6 with TRBJ2-5; the D gene is possibly TRBD1 (6 bases). Germline V gives CDR1 MNHNY, CDR2 SVGAGI (reference sequence). The length of the CDR3 is 14 residues. V lost 6 bases and J 4 bases, leaving 15 bases between the germline ends. CDR3 nucleotide sequence: TGTGCCAGCAGACCCCCAGGGGCTCGAGAGACCCAGTACTTC. Translated: CASRPPGARETQYF.

The V call is TRBV11-2, the J call TRBJ2-3; TRBD1 matches at 8 bases. Germline V gene data show CDR1 as SGHAT and CDR2 as FQNNGV. The V segment lost 4 bases and the J segment 3 bases; nucleotides outside the gene matches: 3. The CDR3 has 14 residues. CDR3 sequence reads: CASSSGQGTDTQYF. The CDR3 coding sequence is TGTGCCAGCAGCTCCGGACAGGGAACAGATACGCAGTATTTT.

This sequence joins TRBV27 and TRBJ2-7; D is unclear. Germline assignment: CDR1 MNHEY and CDR2 SMNVEV (reference sequence). This CDR3 contains 16 residues. The V and J ends lost 4 bases and 2 bases respectively, with 18 bases between them. CDR3 nucleotides: TGTGCCAGCAGTTACCGGGTTAGGCCCCGAACCTACGAGCAGTACTTC. Protein sequence: CASSYRVRPRTYEQYF.

This clone was counted only a few times. The chain uses TRBV14 and TRBJ1-2, with D perhaps TRBD1 (6 bases). The V and J ends lost 0 bases and 4 bases respectively, with 12 bases between them. This CDR3 has 15 amino acids. CDR1 and CDR2 (germline): SGHDN, FVKESK. The CDR3 here is CASSQDEGGSYGYTF. The CDR3 nucleotides read TGTGCCAGCAGCCAAGATGAGGGGGGTTCCTATGGCTACACCTTC.

To note about this clone: The same CDR3 also results from other DNA sequences found in this sample. The rearrangement links TRBV29-1 to TRBJ2-2; 7 positions match TRBD1. The V gene end was trimmed by 6 bases and the J gene end by 0 bases; junction bases not matched to a gene: 4. The CDR3 loop spans 14 amino acids. Germline values: CDR1 SQVTM, CDR2 ANQGSEA. The CDR3 loop reads CSVLGQTNTGELFF. In nucleotides, the CDR3 is TGCAGCGTACTGGGACAGACGAACACCGGGGAGCTGTTTTTT.

The chain links TRBV6-5 to TRBJ1-1; 8 positions agree with TRBD1. The germline V gene has CDR1 MNHEY and CDR2 SVGAGI. This CDR3 comprises 15 residues. The junction had 6 bases not matched to a gene; V was cut back by 6 bases and J by 0 bases. The CDR3 DNA sequence: TGTGCCAGCAGGCCCCTGACAGGGGTGAACACTGAAGCTTTCTTT. Its protein is CASRPLTGVNTEAFF.

The rearrangement joins TRBV30 to TRBJ1-1; the D gene is possibly TRBD1 (5 bases). Germline CDR1 reads GTSNPN; CDR2 reads SVGIG (reference sequence). This CDR3 is built from 16 residues. The V gene lost 0 bases and the J gene lost 1 base, with 15 bases spanning the gap. CDR3 loop: CAWSVKGARRNTEAFF. As DNA, the CDR3 is TGTGCCTGGAGTGTAAAAGGGGCTAGAAGGAACACTGAAGCTTTCTTT.

V is TRBV15 and J is TRBJ2-5, with D maybe TRBD1 (6 bases). Germline V lookup: CDR1 LNHNV, CDR2 YYDKDF (reference sequence). This CDR3 is built from 16 residues. Trimming stripped 3 bases from V and 5 bases from J, with 19 bases between. CDR3 sequence reads: CATSRSDSTVGETQYF. CDR3 sequence (DNA): TGTGCCACCAGCAGGTCGGACAGCACGGTCGGGGAGACCCAGTACTTC.

The chain couples TRBV29-1 to TRBJ1-2; a weak D match, TRBD1 (5 bases). V lost 2 bases, J lost 0 bases, and 10 bases lay in between. Germline V lookup: CDR1 SQVTM, CDR2 ANQGSEA. The CDR3 has 14 residues. Here the CDR3 reads CSVEHDRPNYGYTF. DNA for the CDR3: TGCAGCGTTGAACACGACAGACCTAACTATGGCTACACCTTC.

In DNA, the CDR3 is TGTGCCAGCAGCTACTCCGCGACAGTTACTAATGAAAAACTGTTTTTT. Its translation: CASSYSATVTNEKLFF. This chain links TRBV11-1 with TRBJ1-4; perhaps TRBD1 as D (5 bases). Germline assignment: CDR1 SGHAT and CDR2 FQDESV (reference sequence). This CDR3 comprises 16 residues. The germline V and J ends were trimmed by 4 bases and 2 bases, with 14 bases remaining between them.

The chain joins TRBV30 to TRBJ1-1, with 9 nucleotides matching TRBD1. Trimming cost V 4 bases and J 6 bases; bases outside gene matches: 6. The germline CDR1 and CDR2 sequences are GTSNPN and SVGIG (reference sequence). This CDR3 region has 13 residues. The CDR3 nucleotides are TGTGCCTGGACTCGGGACAGGGTCGCTGAAGCTTTCTTT. As protein: CAWTRDRVAEAFF.

This rearrangement joins TRBV19 to TRBJ2-6; 9 bases agree with TRBD1. Germline CDR1 reads LNHDA; CDR2 reads SQIVND (reference sequence). V was pared by 7 bases and J by 3 bases, with 10 bases of the junction left unmatched. This CDR3 is built from 17 residues. CDR3 amino acids: CASKGWDRDDGANVLTF. The CDR3 bases are TGTGCCAGTAAGGGTTGGGACAGGGACGATGGGGCCAACGTCCTGACTTTC.

This clone came up once. At one end the junction does not follow the germline gene, possibly because of a read error. The rearrangement joins TRBV25-1 to TRBJ2-7; TRBD1 matches 10 bases. From germline, CDR1 is MGHDK and CDR2 SYGVNS. The length of the CDR3 is 14 residues. The CDR3 here is CASSRDRGSYEQYF. DNA for the CDR3: TGCGCCAGCAGCCGGGACAGGGGAAGCTACGAGCAGTACTTC.

The J gene is TRBJ1-2, the V gene TRBV11-3; 8 bases fit TRBD1. This CDR3 comprises 13 residues. Germline V gives CDR1 SGHNT, CDR2 YENEEA. V lost 8 bases and J lost 3; bases outside the gene matches: 5. DNA of the CDR3: TGTGCCAGCGGACAGGGAATGGACTATGGCTACACCTTC. It translates to CASGQGMDYGYTF.

This clone was seen a few times. The rearrangement joins TRBV10-3 to TRBJ1-2, with a weak D call TRBD1 (5 bases). The V and J ends lost 2 bases and 6 bases respectively, with 7 bases between them. Germline CDR1 and CDR2: ENHRY and SYGVKD. CDR3 length equals 12 residues. CDR3 protein: CAISEEQDGYTF. As DNA, the CDR3 is TGTGCCATCAGTGAGGAACAGGATGGCTACACCTTC.

The CDR3 nucleotides are TGTGCCAGCAGCTTAGGACAGGGGTGGACTGAAGCTTTCTTT. Its protein product is CASSLGQGWTEAFF. The V call is TRBV11-2, the J call TRBJ1-1; 8 bases align to TRBD1. Germline V gives CDR1 SGHAT, CDR2 FQNNGV. The CDR3 runs to 14 residues. J lost 5 bases, V lost 1 base, and 3 bases had no gene match. The entire variable domain, with the rest obtained from reference TRBV11-2 and TRBJ1-1, is as follows: EAGVAQSPRYKIIEKRQSVAFWCNPISGHATLYWYQQILGQGPKLLIQFQNNGVVDDSQLPKDRFSAERLKGVDSTLKIQPAKLEDSAVYLCASSLGQGWTEAFFGQGTRLTVV.